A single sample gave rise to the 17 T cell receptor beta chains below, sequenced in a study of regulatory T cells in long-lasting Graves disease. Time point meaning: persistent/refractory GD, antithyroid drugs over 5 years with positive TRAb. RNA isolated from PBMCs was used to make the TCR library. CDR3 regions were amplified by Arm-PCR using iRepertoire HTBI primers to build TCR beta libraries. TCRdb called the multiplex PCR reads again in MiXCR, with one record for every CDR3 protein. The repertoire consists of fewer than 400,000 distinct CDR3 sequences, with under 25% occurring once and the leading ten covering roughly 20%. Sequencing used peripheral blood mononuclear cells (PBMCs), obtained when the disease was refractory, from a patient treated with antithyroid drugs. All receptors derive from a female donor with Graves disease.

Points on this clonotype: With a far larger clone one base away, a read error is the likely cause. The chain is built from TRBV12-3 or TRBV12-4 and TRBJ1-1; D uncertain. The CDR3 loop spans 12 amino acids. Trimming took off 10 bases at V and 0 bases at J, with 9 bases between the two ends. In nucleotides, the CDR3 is TGTGCCAATGGACGGTTGAACACTGAAGCTTTCTTT. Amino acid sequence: CANGRLNTEAFF.

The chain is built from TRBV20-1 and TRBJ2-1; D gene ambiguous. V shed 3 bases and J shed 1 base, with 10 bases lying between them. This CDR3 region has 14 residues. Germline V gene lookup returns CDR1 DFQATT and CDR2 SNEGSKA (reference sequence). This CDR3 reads CSASRALSYNEQFF. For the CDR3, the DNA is TGCAGTGCTAGCAGAGCCTTATCCTACAATGAGCAGTTCTTC.

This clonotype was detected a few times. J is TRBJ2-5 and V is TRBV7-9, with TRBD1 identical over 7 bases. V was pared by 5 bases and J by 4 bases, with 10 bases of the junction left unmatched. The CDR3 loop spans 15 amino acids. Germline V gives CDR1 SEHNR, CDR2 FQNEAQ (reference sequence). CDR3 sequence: CASSHITGAGETQYF. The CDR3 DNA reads TGTGCCAGCAGCCACATCACAGGGGCGGGAGAGACCCAGTACTTC.

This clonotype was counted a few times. The CDR3 loop is CSARGQYEQYF. DNA for the CDR3: TGCAGTGCTAGAGGACAGTACGAGCAGTACTTC. This rearrangement joins TRBV20-1 to TRBJ2-7; possible D gene TRBD1, 5 bases. The CDR3 is made up of 11 amino acids. V was clipped by 1 base and J by 4 bases, with 5 bases between them. Germline assignment: CDR1 DFQATT and CDR2 SNEGSKA (reference sequence).

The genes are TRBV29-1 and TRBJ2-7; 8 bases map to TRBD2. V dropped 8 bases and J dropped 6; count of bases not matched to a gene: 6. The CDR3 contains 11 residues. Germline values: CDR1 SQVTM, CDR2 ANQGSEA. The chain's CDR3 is CSIGTSSEQYF. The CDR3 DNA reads TGCAGCATTGGGACTAGTTCCGAGCAGTACTTC.

CDR3 bases: TGTGCCAGCAGCGTAGGAGGGGCAGGACTAAATGAAAAACTGTTTTTT. It is translated as CASSVGGAGLNEKLFF. The J gene is TRBJ1-4, the V gene TRBV9; D possibly corresponds to TRBD1 (5 bases). Per germline, CDR1 SGDLS and CDR2 YYNGEE. V was pared by 0 bases and J by 5 bases, with 14 bases between. The CDR3 has 16 residues.

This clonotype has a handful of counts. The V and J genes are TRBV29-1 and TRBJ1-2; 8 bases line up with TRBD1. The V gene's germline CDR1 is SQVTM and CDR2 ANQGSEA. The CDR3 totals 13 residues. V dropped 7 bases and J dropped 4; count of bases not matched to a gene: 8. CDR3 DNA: TGCAGCGGCGGACAGGGTGGGACCTATGGCTACACCTTC. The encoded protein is CSGGQGGTYGYTF.

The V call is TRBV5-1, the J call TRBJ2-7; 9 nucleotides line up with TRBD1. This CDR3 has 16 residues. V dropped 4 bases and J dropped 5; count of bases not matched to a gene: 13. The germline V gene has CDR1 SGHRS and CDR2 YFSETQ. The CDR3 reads CASSRWGTGSFDEQYF. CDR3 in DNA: TGCGCCAGCAGCCGGTGGGGGACAGGGAGTTTCGACGAGCAGTACTTC.

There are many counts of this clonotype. CDR3 in amino acids: CSARDTTGPVQPQHF. In nucleotides, the CDR3 is TGCAGTGCTAGAGATACGACAGGGCCGGTTCAGCCCCAGCATTTT. The V and J genes are TRBV20-1 and TRBJ1-5; 7 bases are shared with TRBD1. V lost 0 bases, J lost 6 bases, and 8 bases stayed unmatched. Germline-derived CDR1 and CDR2 are DFQATT and SNEGSKA (reference sequence). The CDR3 spans 15 residues.

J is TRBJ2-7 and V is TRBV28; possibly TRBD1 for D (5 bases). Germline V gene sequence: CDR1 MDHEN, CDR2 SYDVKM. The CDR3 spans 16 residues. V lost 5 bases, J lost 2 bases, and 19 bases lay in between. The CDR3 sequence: CASSPPGRAMPYEQYF. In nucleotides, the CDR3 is TGTGCCAGCAGTCCCCCCGGCAGGGCCATGCCCTACGAGCAGTACTTC.

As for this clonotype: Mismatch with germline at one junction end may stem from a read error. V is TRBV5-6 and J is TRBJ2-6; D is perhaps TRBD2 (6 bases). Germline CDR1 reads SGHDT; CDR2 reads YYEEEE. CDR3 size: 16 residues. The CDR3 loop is CASSLVAGSGANILTF. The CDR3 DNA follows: TGTGCCAGCAGCTTGGTTGCGGGGTCTGGGGCCAACATCCTGACTTTC.

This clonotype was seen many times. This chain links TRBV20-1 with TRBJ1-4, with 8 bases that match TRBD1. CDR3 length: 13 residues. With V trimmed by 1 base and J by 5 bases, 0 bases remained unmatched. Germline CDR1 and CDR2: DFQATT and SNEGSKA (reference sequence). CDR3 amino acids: CSARGDRNEKLFF. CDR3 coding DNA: TGCAGTGCTAGAGGGGACAGGAATGAAAAACTGTTTTTT.

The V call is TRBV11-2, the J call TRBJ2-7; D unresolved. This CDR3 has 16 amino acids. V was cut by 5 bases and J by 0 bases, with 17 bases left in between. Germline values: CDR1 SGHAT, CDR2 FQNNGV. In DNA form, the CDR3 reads TGTGCCAGCAGCCCGTCCACAGCCGTGAGCTCCTACGAGCAGTACTTC. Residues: CASSPSTAVSSYEQYF.

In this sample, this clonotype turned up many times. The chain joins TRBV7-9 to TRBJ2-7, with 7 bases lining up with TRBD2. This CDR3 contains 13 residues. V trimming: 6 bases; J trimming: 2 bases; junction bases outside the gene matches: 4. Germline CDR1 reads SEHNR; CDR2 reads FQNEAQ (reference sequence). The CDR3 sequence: CASRRGGPYEQYF. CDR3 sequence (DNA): TGTGCCAGCAGGCGCGGGGGACCCTACGAGCAGTACTTC.

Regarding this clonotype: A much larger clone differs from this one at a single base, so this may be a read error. Here the CDR3 DNA reads TGTGCCAGCAGCTCGTACACGGACAGTCAAGGGACCCAGTACTTC. It specifies CASSSYTDSQGTQYF. This sequence joins TRBV7-9 and TRBJ2-5, with D perhaps matching TRBD1 (6 bases). Germline lookup yields CDR1 SEHNR and CDR2 FQNEAQ (reference sequence). The CDR3 consists of 15 residues.

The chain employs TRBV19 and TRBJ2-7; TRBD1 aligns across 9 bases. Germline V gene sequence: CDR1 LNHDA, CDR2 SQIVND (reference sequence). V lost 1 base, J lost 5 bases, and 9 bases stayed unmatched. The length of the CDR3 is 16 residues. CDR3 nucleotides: TGTGCCAGTAGTATAGCCCCGGGACAGGGAGCCGACGAGCAGTACTTC. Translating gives CASSIAPGQGADEQYF.

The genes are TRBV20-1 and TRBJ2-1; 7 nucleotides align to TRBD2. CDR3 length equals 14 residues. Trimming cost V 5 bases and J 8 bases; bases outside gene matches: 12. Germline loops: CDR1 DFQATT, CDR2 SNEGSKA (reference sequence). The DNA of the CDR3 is TGCAGTGCTCCCAGGGACTACGGGGCCGATGAGCAGTTCTTC. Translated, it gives CSAPRDYGADEQFF.